This T cell receptor beta chain is from a study of T cell responses to AZD1222 COVID-19 vaccine. General observations from the study: Donors were chiefly white British, with a greater number of females, and clonal diversity was perhaps underestimated. Targets within unmutated variant regions were reportedly found for nearly half of spike-specific TCRs.

A word on this clone: Antigen specificity is unknown.

Libraries were prepared by immunoSEQ multiplex PCR; TCRdb keeps only in-frame clonotypes and omits some of them. The table includes roughly 180,000 clones, 80% to 90% detected once. Sequenced material: peripheral blood, taken on day 0 of AZD1222 vaccination. The source of this sequence is an adult in good health.

The CDR3 bases are TGTGCCAGCAGCTCAAGGACAGGGGGCGAGGGTGAAAAACTGTTTTTT. As protein: CASSSRTGGEGEKLFF. The chain combines TRBV7-8 with TRBJ1-4, with TRBD1 matching 11 bases. Germline lookup yields CDR1 SGHVS and CDR2 FQNEAQ. With 4 bases clipped from V and 7 bases from J, the junction kept 8 bases outside the gene matches. The CDR3 totals 16 residues.